This entry concerns a single TCR beta chain. This clone has a single count. Its binding antigen is unknown. The sample holds no much larger clone one base away, and base qualities are not on file. This sample is part of a study of radiation and T cells in renal cell carcinoma (TCRdb year 2020). Context from the whole study: The samples were drawn from a clinical trial, where primary renal cell carcinomas were treated with 15 Gy of stereotactic body radiation therapy and then removed by nephrectomy 4 weeks afterward. In the roughly 49 samples combined, roughly 4.4 million unique CDR3 nucleotide sequences were found, encoding roughly 2,500,000 unique CDR3 amino acid sequences. In total, fewer than 55 samples, comprising around 25 tumors and approximately 27 peripheral blood samples, were subjected to TCR beta sequencing.

The paper as a whole reports these results and caveats: Top tumor clonotypes rose in blood from baseline to 2 weeks post-radiation, then contracted by 4 weeks, suggesting transient expansion of tumor-resident clones. Blood repertoire dynamics were not followed beyond 4 weeks after treatment. No pretreatment tumor biopsies were available, so the baseline intratumoral presence of clonotypes could not be determined. Effects of radiation dose or scheduling on the TCR repertoire could not be addressed with the single-armed trial design.

Following the manufacturer's recommendations, the immunoSEQ kit was used to generate TCR beta libraries from genomic DNA. To prepare the libraries, a first multiplex PCR with proprietary primers was run, followed by a second PCR that added unique barcodes, and a bead cleanup was done after each round. A kit-provided positive control reaction and a negative control reaction were included in every sample batch. The final libraries were assessed on an Agilent 4200 TapeStation D1000 ScreenTape, pooled by volume, and quantified by qPCR. Sequencing ran on an Illumina NextSeq500 with a MidOutput 150-cycle cartridge, using 156 Read1 and 15 Index1 cycles with kit custom primers. The pooled library was loaded at approximately 0.96 pM, and approximately 18% PhiX control was spiked in. In the source study's methods: Vendor-processed data were analyzed in R, and a clonotype was defined as all T cells sharing the same CDR3 nucleotide sequence. In the clone abundance analyses, frequencies in each sample were normalized to that sample's 10,000 most abundant clones. Before analysis, public T cell clones were removed, and these numbered fewer than five per sample on average. An abundance difference of at least 32-fold between compartments was the criterion for calling clonotypes tumor-enriched or baseline blood-enriched. A beta-binomial differential abundance model was applied to find clonotypes that expanded or contracted between blood time points. Similarity between tumor and blood repertoires was quantified using the Baroni-Urbani and Buser coefficient, and groups were compared with two-tailed Wilcoxon tests in R. The clones in this table, taken by TCRdb from immuneACCESS, are in-frame only. Not every clone is retained; where verified, under half of the shortfall comes from an unresolved V gene, and the cause of the rest is unknown. Clone size and V and J calls were adopted from that table, with D and trimming inferred from the DNA. The sample has under 150,000 clones on record, 70% to 90% of them singletons. Clones ranked in the top ten supply around 2% of the sample.

A distance of 11 bases separates the germline ends of V and J, which lose 3 bases and 2 bases respectively. The cysteine opens and the phenylalanine closes a CDR3 of 15 amino acids. The retained sequence is limited to the CDR3, 45 bases, with the frame set at the first base. CDR1 KGHSH and CDR2 LQKENI are derived from the germline V gene. The meaning of the sample's time point label: blood 2 weeks post-SBRT. This specimen's treatment or condition label, interpreted: 15 Gy SBRT to primary tumor, nephrectomy 4 weeks later. To follow tumor-enriched clonotypes, serial peripheral blood was collected from radiation-treated patients at baseline and at 2 weeks and 4 weeks after SBRT. Every patient's renal cell carcinoma showed clear cell pathology. The QIAamp DNA Blood Mini Kit (Qiagen) was used to prepare genomic DNA for TCR sequencing. The analyses included only samples that passed all quality control checks.

The V gene is TRBV18 and the J gene is TRBJ2-1; the D gene is possibly TRBD1, with 5 bases matching. The clonotype originates from a woman in her sixties or seventies with renal cell carcinoma. Material: blood, obtained from a patient whose treatment included radiotherapy and nephrectomy. The DNA sequence is as follows: TGTGCCAGCTCACCGGCCAGGGCCCCCTACAATGAGCAGTTCTTC. This gives the protein CASSPARAPYNEQFF. This CDR3, with the reference TRBV18 and TRBJ2-1 proteins standing in past its ends, gives the full variable domain NAGVMQNPRHLVRRRGQEARLRCSPMKGHSHVYWYRQLPEEGLKFMVYLQKENIIDESGMPKERFSAEFPKEGPSILRIQQVVRGDSAAYFCASSPARAPYNEQFFGPGTRLTVL.